The source of this T cell receptor (beta chain) is a study of T cell clones after liver transplantation. This CDR3 comprises 15 residues. Trimming cost V 4 bases and J 4 bases, with 16 bases left between them. In germline, CDR1 is MGHDK, CDR2 SYGVNS. The assay was immunoSEQ multiplex PCR, and TCRdb's table has in-frame clones only and misses some. The profile shows around 71,000 clones, under 90% of them singletons. This receptor was identified in a human patient who received a liver transplant. Some of the T cells may derive from the graft donor. Sequencing used CD4+ T cells from blood, obtained 12 months after liver transplant. The chain links TRBV25-1 to TRBJ1-1; no clear D. This chain's CDR3 is CASSVEAVMSTEAFF. The CDR3 nucleotides read TGTGCCAGCAGTGTAGAGGCGGTAATGAGCACTGAAGCTTTCTTT.